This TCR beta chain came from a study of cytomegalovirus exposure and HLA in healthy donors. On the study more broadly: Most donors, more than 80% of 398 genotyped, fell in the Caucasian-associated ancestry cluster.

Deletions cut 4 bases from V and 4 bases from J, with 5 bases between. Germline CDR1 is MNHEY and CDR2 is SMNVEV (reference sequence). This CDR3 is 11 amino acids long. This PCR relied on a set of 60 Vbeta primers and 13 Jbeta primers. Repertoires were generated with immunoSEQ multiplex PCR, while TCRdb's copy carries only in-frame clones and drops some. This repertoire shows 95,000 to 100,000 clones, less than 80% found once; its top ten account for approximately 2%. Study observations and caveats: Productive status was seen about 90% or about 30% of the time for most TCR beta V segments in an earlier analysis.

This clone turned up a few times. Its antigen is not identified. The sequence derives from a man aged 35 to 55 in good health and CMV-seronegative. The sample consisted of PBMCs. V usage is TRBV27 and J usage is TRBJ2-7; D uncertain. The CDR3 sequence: CASSYGYEQYF. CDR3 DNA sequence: TGTGCCAGCAGTTACGGGTACGAGCAGTACTTC.